What follows describes a single T cell receptor (beta chain). This entry belongs to a study of blood T cell repertoires in COVID-19. Across the study: From T cells, B-cell-depleted T cells, or PBMCs came the material, which was cDNA or gDNA.

Original handling: From reference gene primer amplification, estimates of nucleated cell counts were derived. Only in-frame clones appear in the TCRdb table, and some are missing; sequencing was by immunoSEQ multiplex PCR. That table furnishes V, J and clone size, whereas the DNA furnished D and trimming. Here the sample spans about 330,000 clones, roughly 82% being singletons. The receptor was derived from a woman in her 50s with acute or convalescent COVID-19. Specimen: peripheral blood.

As DNA, the CDR3 is TGCAGCGTTGAACCGAGGACAGGGGAAGAGACCCAGTACTTC. It codes for CSVEPRTGEETQYF. This chain joins TRBV29-1 and TRBJ2-5; 9 nucleotides line up with TRBD1. Germline CDR1 is SQVTM and CDR2 is ANQGSEA. CDR3 length: 14 amino acids. Trimming took 2 bases from V and 3 from J; bases not matched to a gene: 4.